What follows are 27 T cell receptor beta chains derived from one specimen sequenced in a study of T cell responses to AZD1222 COVID-19 vaccine. Clones were sequenced by immunoSEQ multiplex PCR, and TCRdb holds only the in-frame ones, with some missing. This table has 150,000 to 250,000 clones, 93% appearing once. Sequenced here: peripheral blood, sampled 28 days after the second AZD1222 dose. These receptors originate from an adult who received the AZD1222 COVID-19 vaccine.

This chain links TRBV4-2 with TRBJ1-5; tentative D call: TRBD1 (5 bases). Germline V CDR1 and CDR2: LGHNA, YNFKEQ. Deletions cut 4 bases from V and 4 bases from J, with 14 bases between. This CDR3 has 15 amino acids. The CDR3 loop reads CASSPLTGQNQPQHF. The CDR3 DNA follows: TGTGCCAGCAGCCCTTTGACGGGGCAGAATCAGCCCCAGCATTTT.

The V and J genes are TRBV7-9 and TRBJ1-4; the D gene is possibly TRBD1 (6 bases). The CDR3 extends over 17 amino acids. Trimming pared 6 bases from V and 8 bases from J, leaving 25 bases between. Germline CDR1 and CDR2: SEHNR and FQNEAQ (reference sequence). The CDR3 region has the DNA TGTGCCAGCAGACCACAAATGGGGGGCCCCAGATACGAAAAACTGTTTTTT. Amino acid sequence: CASRPQMGGPRYEKLFF. The full variable domain, with the rest looked up from reference TRBV7-9 and TRBJ1-4, is DTGVSQNPRHKITKRGQNVTFRCDPISEHNRLYWYRQTLGQGPEFLTYFQNEAQLEKSRLLSDRFSAERPKGSFSTLEIQRTEQGDSAMYLCASRPQMGGPRYEKLFFGSGTQLSVL.

The J gene is TRBJ2-7, the V gene TRBV5-1; TRBD1 might be the D (7 bases). Trimming cost V 4 bases and J 6 bases, with 17 bases left between them. The CDR3 extends over 14 amino acids. CDR1 and CDR2 (germline): SGHRS, YFSETQ. CDR3 region: CASSAGQNRGEQYF. CDR3 DNA sequence: TGCGCCAGCAGCGCGGGACAGAACCGGGGCGAGCAGTACTTC.

The V gene is TRBV2, the J gene TRBJ1-4; D remains ambiguous. The germline CDR1 and CDR2 sequences are SNHLY and FYNNEI. V lost 6 bases to trimming and J lost 0 bases, with 8 bases between them. The CDR3 sequence is 14 residues long. The CDR3 region is CASRRSATNEKLFF. As DNA, the CDR3 is TGTGCCAGCAGGAGGTCTGCAACTAATGAAAAACTGTTTTTT.

The chain is built from TRBV7-3 and TRBJ2-1, with TRBD2 matching 11 bases. The length of the CDR3 is 15 residues. Germline V CDR1 and CDR2: SGHTA, FQGTGA. Trimming cost V 4 bases and J 4 bases; bases outside gene matches: 3. The CDR3 here is CASSSLAGGYNEQFF. CDR3 bases: TGTGCCAGCAGCTCCTTAGCGGGGGGGTACAATGAGCAGTTCTTC.

The rearrangement joins TRBV7-8 to TRBJ2-2; D is unclear. CDR3 length: 13 residues. The ends were cut back, 1 base at V and 9 bases at J, with 9 bases in the middle. Germline V gene lookup returns CDR1 SGHVS and CDR2 FQNEAQ. The CDR3 protein is CASSLGSVRELFF. The CDR3 nucleotides are TGTGCCAGCAGCTTAGGATCTGTCAGGGAGCTGTTTTTT.

The J gene is TRBJ2-2, the V gene TRBV6-1; maybe TRBD1 (6 bases). CDR1 is MNHNS and CDR2 is SASEGT in the germline V gene. The CDR3 has 15 residues. Trimming removed 1 base at V and 0 bases at J, with 6 bases between. The CDR3 DNA reads as TGTGCCAGCAGTGAAGGGGACACGAACACCGGGGAGCTGTTTTTT. It encodes CASSEGDTNTGELFF.

There are a few counts of this clone. The chain has TRBV10-3 and TRBJ1-1; 7 nucleotides match TRBD1. Per germline, CDR1 ENHRY and CDR2 SYGVKD. Losses at the gene ends were 3 bases for V and 0 bases for J; bases not matched to a gene: 4. This CDR3 has 15 amino acids. The CDR3 DNA sequence: TGTGCCATCAGTGACGCGGGACAGTTGAACACTGAAGCTTTCTTT. This gives the protein CAISDAGQLNTEAFF.

The V and J genes are TRBV7-2 and TRBJ1-1; weak D call: TRBD1 (6 bases). Looked up from germline, CDR1 is SGHTA and CDR2 is FQGNSA. V lost 3 bases to trimming and J lost 6 bases, with 11 bases between them. The CDR3 runs to 13 residues. CDR3 protein: CASSFAGGAEAFF. CDR3 DNA: TGTGCCAGCAGCTTTGCCGGGGGCGCTGAAGCTTTCTTT.

The chain recombines TRBV5-1 with TRBJ1-6; possible D gene TRBD1, 6 bases. The CDR3 length is 16 residues. In germline, CDR1 is SGHRS, CDR2 YFSETQ. Trimming removed 2 bases at V and 3 bases at J, with 12 bases between. The CDR3 sequence is CASSFGGGGYNSPLHF. The DNA for the CDR3 is TGCGCCAGCAGCTTCGGGGGCGGGGGCTATAATTCACCCCTCCACTTT. The variable domain in full, with the rest retrieved from reference TRBV5-1 and TRBJ1-6, is KAGVTQTPRYLIKTRGQQVTLSCSPISGHRSVSWYQQTPGQGLQFLFEYFSETQRNKGNFPGRFSGRQFSNSRSEMNVSTLELGDSALYLCASSFGGGGYNSPLHFGNGTRLTVT.

J is TRBJ1-2 and V is TRBV6-5; weak D call: TRBD1 (5 bases). Germline V CDR1 and CDR2: MNHEY, SVGAGI. This CDR3 is 15 amino acids long. Deletions cut 6 bases from V and 0 bases from J, with 14 bases between. The CDR3 nucleotides are TGTGCCAGCAGAACCCAAATGACAGCTAACTATGGCTACACCTTC. This sequence encodes CASRTQMTANYGYTF.

V and J are TRBV24-1 and TRBJ1-2; D uncertain. V dropped 3 bases and J dropped 2 bases, with 9 bases sitting between them. The germline V gene encodes CDR1 KGHDR and CDR2 SFDVKD. The CDR3 covers 14 residues. In DNA, the CDR3 is TGTGCCACCAGTGATCCCGACGGGAACTATGGCTACACCTTC. Translation gives CATSDPDGNYGYTF.

V and J are TRBV7-8 and TRBJ1-1, with unresolved D. V was clipped by 3 bases and J by 3 bases, with 5 bases between them. Per the germline V gene, CDR1 is SGHVS and CDR2 is FQNEAQ. The CDR3 length is 12 residues. Written as DNA, the CDR3 is TGTGCCAGCAGCTTGGGGTACACTGAAGCTTTCTTT. As protein: CASSLGYTEAFF.

The chain has TRBV6-5 and TRBJ2-5; a weak D match, TRBD1 (6 bases). V was trimmed by 6 bases and J by 8 bases, leaving 19 bases between them. CDR3 length: 14 amino acids. The germline V gene has CDR1 MNHEY and CDR2 SVGAGI. DNA of the CDR3: TGTGCCAGCAGCCCCTCCGACCGCAGGGGTACCCAGTACTTC. Translation gives CASSPSDRRGTQYF.

The chain joins TRBV3-1 (or the pseudogene TRBV3-2) to TRBJ1-5; D is possibly TRBD1 (6 bases). Trimming removed 4 bases from V and 3 bases from J, with 16 bases in between. This CDR3 spans 16 amino acids. Per the germline V gene, CDR1 is LGHDT and CDR2 is YNNKEL (reference sequence). The CDR3 loop reads CASSPSGGLANQPQHF. DNA for the CDR3: TGTGCCAGCAGCCCCTCCGGGGGCCTTGCCAATCAGCCCCAGCATTTT.

This sequence joins TRBV4-2 and TRBJ2-5; TRBD2 might be the D (5 bases). Germline lookup yields CDR1 LGHNA and CDR2 YNFKEQ. The CDR3 has 17 residues. Trimming took 4 bases from V and 2 from J, leaving 20 bases between them. CDR3 amino acids: CASSPRLLQGGQETQYF. As DNA, the CDR3 is TGTGCCAGCAGCCCCAGACTCCTCCAAGGAGGACAAGAGACCCAGTACTTC.

The chain combines TRBV28 with TRBJ2-5, with TRBD1 matching 7 bases. CDR1 is MDHEN, CDR2 SYDVKM, per germline. The CDR3 has 12 residues. J was trimmed by 13 bases and V by 3 bases; bases with no gene match: 8. The CDR3 sequence is CASSFERDSWYF. For the CDR3, the DNA is TGTGCCAGCAGTTTTGAACGGGACAGCTGGTACTTC.

The rearrangement uses TRBV11-2 and TRBJ2-1; D gene uncertain. CDR3 size: 15 residues. Germline V gene sequence: CDR1 SGHAT, CDR2 FQNNGV. The germline V and J ends were trimmed by 5 bases and 3 bases, with 14 bases remaining between them. CDR3 bases: TGTGCCAGCAGCCCTCGGCCCGTGAACTACAATGAGCAGTTCTTC. This sequence encodes CASSPRPVNYNEQFF. Full variable domain (rest looked up from reference TRBV11-2 and TRBJ2-1): EAGVAQSPRYKIIEKRQSVAFWCNPISGHATLYWYQQILGQGPKLLIQFQNNGVVDDSQLPKDRFSAERLKGVDSTLKIQPAKLEDSAVYLCASSPRPVNYNEQFFGPGTRLTVL.

CDR3 sequence reads: CASSHRGSGYEQYF. The CDR3 nucleotides are TGTGCCAGCAGCCACCGGGGGTCTGGGTACGAGCAGTACTTC. The chain is built from TRBV3-1 (or the pseudogene TRBV3-2) and TRBJ2-7; D perhaps matches TRBD2 (6 bases). The CDR3 spans 14 residues. V shed 3 bases and J shed 4 bases, with 13 bases lying between them. CDR1 is LGHDT, CDR2 YNNKEL, per germline (reference sequence).

The V and J genes are TRBV28 and TRBJ2-7; a weak D match, TRBD2 (5 bases). Trimming stripped 4 bases from V and 2 bases from J, with 12 bases between. Germline V gives CDR1 MDHEN, CDR2 SYDVKM. This CDR3 comprises 14 residues. The CDR3, as DNA: TGTGCCAGCAGTTGGATAGGACTGGCCTACGAGCAGTACTTC. Residues: CASSWIGLAYEQYF. The whole variable domain, remainder taken from reference TRBV28 and TRBJ2-7, is DVKVTQSSRYLVKRTGEKVFLECVQDMDHENMFWYRQDPGLGLRLIYFSYDVKMKEKGDIPEGYSVSREKKERFSLILESASTNQTSMYLCASSWIGLAYEQYFGPGTRLTVT.

V and J are TRBV5-6 and TRBJ1-1, with unresolved D. Germline V gene data show CDR1 as SGHDT and CDR2 as YYEEEE. V was pared by 0 bases and J by 0 bases, with 9 bases between. This CDR3 spans 15 amino acids. The CDR3 loop reads CASSLVPVLNTEAFF. The CDR3 DNA is TGTGCCAGCAGCTTGGTACCGGTCTTGAACACTGAAGCTTTCTTT.

The V gene is TRBV19, the J gene TRBJ2-5; 11 bases match TRBD1. Germline CDR1 LNHDA, CDR2 SQIVND (reference sequence). The V and J ends lost 5 bases and 2 bases, in that order; junction bases with no gene match: 4. The CDR3 sequence is 15 residues long. The CDR3 here is CASSGTGGLQETQYF. In DNA form, the CDR3 reads TGTGCCAGTAGTGGGACAGGGGGGTTACAAGAGACCCAGTACTTC.

This clone was observed once. The V call is TRBV29-1, the J call TRBJ2-3; TRBD1 is a possible D gene (5 bases). V was pared by 3 bases and J by 4 bases, with 11 bases between. The germline V gene encodes CDR1 SQVTM and CDR2 ANQGSEA. The CDR3 runs 13 residues. The CDR3 region is CSVEVRVPDTQYF. CDR3 DNA sequence: TGCAGCGTTGAGGTCAGGGTCCCAGATACGCAGTATTTT.

The chain combines TRBV5-5 with TRBJ2-7; TRBD1 is a possible D gene (7 bases). V shed 5 bases and J shed 4 bases, with 19 bases lying between them. This CDR3 comprises 15 residues. Germline assignment: CDR1 SGHKS and CDR2 YYEKEE (reference sequence). CDR3 in DNA: TGTGCCAGCAGGCCCTTGGAGGGGGCCCCGTACGAGCAGTACTTC. Translated, it gives CASRPLEGAPYEQYF. Full variable domain (missing parts from reference TRBV5-5 and TRBJ2-7): DAGVTQSPTHLIKTRGQQVTLRCSPISGHKSVSWYQQVLGQGPQFIFQYYEKEERGRGNFPDRFSARQFPNYSSELNVNALLLGDSALYLCASRPLEGAPYEQYFGPGTRLTVT.

This clone was counted once. The chain combines TRBV7-3 with TRBJ1-1; D not resolved. CDR1 is SGHTA, CDR2 FQGTGA, per germline. The germline V and J ends were trimmed by 5 bases and 3 bases, with 10 bases remaining between them. The CDR3 has 13 residues. The CDR3 DNA reads as TGTGCCAGCAGCCCTCGAATGGACACTGAAGCTTTCTTT. Residues: CASSPRMDTEAFF.

The chain couples TRBV18 to TRBJ1-5; D gene uncertain. CDR3 length: 13 residues. In germline, CDR1 is KGHSH, CDR2 LQKENI. V gave up 5 bases and J gave up 1 base, with 6 bases separating them. The CDR3 region is CASSSDSNQPQHF. CDR3 in DNA: TGTGCCAGCTCAAGTGACAGCAATCAGCCCCAGCATTTT.

The chain recombines TRBV2 with TRBJ1-1; 9 bases match TRBD1. The CDR3 sequence is 16 residues long. Trimming removed 3 bases from V and 3 bases from J; junction bases left unmatched: 8. Germline V gene data show CDR1 as SNHLY and CDR2 as FYNNEI. The CDR3 sequence is CASSEGQGKNHTEAFF. CDR3 in DNA: TGTGCCAGCAGTGAGGGACAGGGTAAGAACCACACTGAAGCTTTCTTT.